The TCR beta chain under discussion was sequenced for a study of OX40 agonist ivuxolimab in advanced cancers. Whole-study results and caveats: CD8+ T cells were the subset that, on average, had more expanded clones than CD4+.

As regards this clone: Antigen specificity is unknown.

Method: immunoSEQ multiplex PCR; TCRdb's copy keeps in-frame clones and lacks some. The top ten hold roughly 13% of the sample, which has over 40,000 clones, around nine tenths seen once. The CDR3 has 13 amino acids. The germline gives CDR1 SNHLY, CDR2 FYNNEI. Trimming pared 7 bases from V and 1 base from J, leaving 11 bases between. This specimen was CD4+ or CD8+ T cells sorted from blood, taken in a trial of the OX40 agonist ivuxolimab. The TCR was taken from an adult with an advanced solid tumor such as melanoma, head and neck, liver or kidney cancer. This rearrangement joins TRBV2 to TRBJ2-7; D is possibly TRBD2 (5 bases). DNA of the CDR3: TGTGCCAGCACCTTGAGGGTTTCCTACGAGCAGTACTTC. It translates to CASTLRVSYEQYF.